The rows below give T cell receptor beta chains drawn from one sample of a study of shared clonotypes between healthy human individuals. The data were produced by immunoSEQ multiplex PCR, yet TCRdb's version contains in-frame clones alone and is incomplete. The sample includes under 2.5 million clones, under 95% seen only once; the top ten take 0.3% to 0.4%. Sequencing was done on a sample of naive CD4+ T cells from PBMCs. Every receptor here comes from a man aged 18 to 30 in good health. Some clones in this sample may be carry-over from other donors' samples. Each CDR3 is given with its conserved first and last residue. D genes are given only for firm matches. Size values are once, few and many counts, or a class for expanded clones, and some rows have none.

v_gene: TRBV28; j_gene: TRBJ1-5; abundance: NA; d_gene: NA; CDR3nt: TGTGCCAGCAGCTTACCAACGGGTTATAGCAATCAGCCCCAGCATTTT; CDR3aa: CASSLPTGYSNQPQHF
v_gene: TRBV29-1; j_gene: TRBJ2-1; abundance: NA; d_gene: NA; CDR3nt: TGCAGCGTTGGGGGCGGCCATGAGCAGTTCTTC; CDR3aa: CSVGGGHEQFF
v_gene: TRBV7-2; j_gene: TRBJ1-1; abundance: NA; d_gene: NA; CDR3nt: TGTGCCAGCAGCTCTCAAACCTTCCGATTGAACACTGAAGCTTTCTTT; CDR3aa: CASSSQTFRLNTEAFF
v_gene: TRBV7-9; j_gene: TRBJ2-6; abundance: once; d_gene: NA; CDR3nt: TGTGCCAGCAGCCCCAGTAGACCTGGGGCCAACGTCCTGACTTTC; CDR3aa: CASSPSRPGANVLTF
v_gene: TRBV14; j_gene: TRBJ2-1; abundance: NA; d_gene: TRBD1; CDR3nt: TGTGCCAGCAGCCAAGGAGGGGACAGGGCGTACAATGAGCAGTTCTTC; CDR3aa: CASSQGGDRAYNEQFF
v_gene: TRBV5-6; j_gene: TRBJ1-4; abundance: NA; d_gene: TRBD1; CDR3nt: TGTGCCAGCAGCCGCCCCGGGACAGGGGTCGAAAAACTGTTTTTT; CDR3aa: CASSRPGTGVEKLFF
v_gene: TRBV11-1; j_gene: TRBJ1-1; abundance: NA; d_gene: NA; CDR3nt: TGTGCCAGCAGCTTAGTTATGAGAGGAACTGAAGCTTTCTTT; CDR3aa: CASSLVMRGTEAFF
v_gene: TRBV7-9; j_gene: TRBJ2-3; abundance: NA; d_gene: NA; CDR3nt: TGTGCCAGCAGCTTAGACCGGGCCACAGATACGCAGTATTTT; CDR3aa: CASSLDRATDTQYF
v_gene: TRBV7-9; j_gene: TRBJ2-7; abundance: NA; d_gene: NA; CDR3nt: TGTGCCAGCGGAGGGAAGACCTACGAGCAGTACTTC; CDR3aa: CASGGKTYEQYF
v_gene: TRBV2; j_gene: TRBJ2-1; abundance: NA; d_gene: TRBD1; CDR3nt: TGTGCCAGCAGTGAGGACAGGCTATACAATGAGCAGTTCTTC; CDR3aa: CASSEDRLYNEQFF
v_gene: TRBV6-6; j_gene: TRBJ2-7; abundance: NA; d_gene: NA; CDR3nt: TGTGCCAGCAGCCGACACCCCGAGCAGTACTTC; CDR3aa: CASSRHPEQYF
v_gene: TRBV19; j_gene: TRBJ2-2; abundance: NA; d_gene: NA; CDR3nt: TGTGCCAGTAGTAGCCGTAACACCGGGGAGCTGTTTTTT; CDR3aa: CASSSRNTGELFF
v_gene: TRBV28; j_gene: TRBJ2-7; abundance: NA; d_gene: NA; CDR3nt: TGTGCCAGCAGTCCCCCGTGGGGGTCAGGGACCTACGAGCAGTACTTC; CDR3aa: CASSPPWGSGTYEQYF
v_gene: TRBV2; j_gene: TRBJ2-1; abundance: NA; d_gene: TRBD2; CDR3nt: TGTGCCAGCAGTGGGGGACTAGCGGTAGAGTACAATGAGCAGTTCTTC; CDR3aa: CASSGGLAVEYNEQFF
v_gene: TRBV7-9; j_gene: TRBJ2-2; abundance: once; d_gene: TRBD2; CDR3nt: TGTGCCAGCACCCTTCTAGCGGGACCCGGGGAGCTGTTTTTT; CDR3aa: CASTLLAGPGELFF
v_gene: TRBV5-1; j_gene: TRBJ2-7; abundance: NA; d_gene: TRBD1; CDR3nt: TGCGCCAGCAGCCCGTCTCCGGGACAGGGGTTCGAGCAGTACTTC; CDR3aa: CASSPSPGQGFEQYF
v_gene: TRBV10-3; j_gene: TRBJ2-3; abundance: NA; d_gene: NA; CDR3nt: TGTGCCATCAGTGCTGTGGAAAGCATCACAGATACGCAGTATTTT; CDR3aa: CAISAVESITDTQYF
v_gene: TRBV5-1; j_gene: TRBJ1-4; abundance: NA; d_gene: NA; CDR3nt: TGCGCCAGCAGCCGACAAGGAGGTGAAAAACTGTTTTTT; CDR3aa: CASSRQGGEKLFF
v_gene: TRBV5-1; j_gene: TRBJ1-2; abundance: NA; d_gene: TRBD1; CDR3nt: TGCGCCAGCAGCGGACCGGGACAGGGTAGGGGCTACACCTTC; CDR3aa: CASSGPGQGRGYTF
v_gene: TRBV5-1; j_gene: TRBJ1-3; abundance: NA; d_gene: NA; CDR3nt: TGCGCCAGCAGCCCAGCAGAAAGCTCTGGAAACACCATATATTTT; CDR3aa: CASSPAESSGNTIYF
v_gene: TRBV28; j_gene: TRBJ1-4; abundance: NA; d_gene: NA; CDR3nt: TGTGCCAGCAGTTTACCGACGGGGCTAAATGAAAAACTGTTTTTT; CDR3aa: CASSLPTGLNEKLFF
v_gene: TRBV5-1; j_gene: TRBJ1-3; abundance: NA; d_gene: NA; CDR3nt: TGCGCCAGCAGCTTTGGGCCCAGCTCTGGAAACACCATATATTTT; CDR3aa: CASSFGPSSGNTIYF
v_gene: TRBV7-7; j_gene: TRBJ2-3; abundance: NA; d_gene: NA; CDR3nt: TGTGCCAGCAGCCACCGTAGGTACCCAGATACGCAGTATTTT; CDR3aa: CASSHRRYPDTQYF